These T cell receptor beta chains were read from a single sample in a study of blood T cell repertoires in COVID-19. Repertoires were generated with immunoSEQ multiplex PCR, while TCRdb's copy carries only in-frame clones and drops some. The sample yields about 83,000 clones, approximately 85% seen once. The sample comprised peripheral blood. All receptors come from a human donor in a cohort sampled during active COVID-19. CDR3s leave out the opening cysteine and the closing phenylalanine or tryptophan. Fields, in order: V gene, CDR3 protein.

TRBV30	AWSGGPTEAF
TRBV7-2	ASSIRTGQGVRKGYT
TRBV12-3/TRBV12-4	ASRPGQKETQY
TRBV6-5	ASSKGGGTEAF
TRBV19	ASSIVSSGSLSEQF
TRBV28	ASTAGGVTDTQY
TRBV12-5	ASGRGAGGPILETQY
TRBV6-4	ATRGDNQPQH
TRBV14	ASSRGFGNIQY
TRBV12-5	ASGLTGTGGTSSGNTIY
TRBV5-1	ASSTTSAGDEQF
TRBV5-4	ASSSKTGTGAEQY
TRBV27	ASSFSGNTNEQF
TRBV6-9	ASSYSGANYNSPLH
TRBV19	ASSIGGQGPYEQY
TRBV6-5	ASSSQGAGRGPPD
TRBV30	AWKRGTGANVLT
TRBV28	ASSFEGGEQY
TRBV5-5	ASSVGTGRTNEKLF
TRBV9	ASSVAGGPSLGNNEQF
TRBV2	ASSPDRGNQPQH
TRBV9	ASSATPPTGKDGYT
TRBV6-5	ASRTGEANSPLH
TRBV3-1/TRBV3-2	ASSAQGRYTEAF
TRBV7-2	ASSLAQTYEQY
TRBV12-3/TRBV12-4	ASSPGTGYHT
TRBV7-6	ASSPRTSGVTTDTQY
TRBV18	ASSLGTVNTEAF
TRBV4-3	ASSQDYSGENYGYT
TRBV6-5	ASWARRGLYNEQF
TRBV24-1	ATSDRAGGSVNEQF
TRBV30	AWSPQDRRQETQY
TRBV6-5	ASNPTAGAETQY
TRBV28	ANLDRAKKTQY
TRBV5-1	ASRKGLSGNTIY
TRBV19	ASRTTGLGTEAF
TRBV5-6	ASNRPNTEAF
TRBV6-5	ASRGTGGTGELF
TRBV7-8	ASSSQPPDSGNTIY
TRBV28	ASSLPQVTGNTIY
TRBV7-2	ASSLYGGTVLT
TRBV27	ASSFGRAHEQY
TRBV3-1/TRBV3-2	ASSQEAGAHYEQY
TRBV9	ASSVLGGSGANVLT
TRBV9	ASKQGGRSGANVLT
TRBV6-2/TRBV6-3	ASSYPKPGGAGSYNEQF
TRBV7-2	ASSPGGDREKLF
TRBV19	ASSIGRTQETQY